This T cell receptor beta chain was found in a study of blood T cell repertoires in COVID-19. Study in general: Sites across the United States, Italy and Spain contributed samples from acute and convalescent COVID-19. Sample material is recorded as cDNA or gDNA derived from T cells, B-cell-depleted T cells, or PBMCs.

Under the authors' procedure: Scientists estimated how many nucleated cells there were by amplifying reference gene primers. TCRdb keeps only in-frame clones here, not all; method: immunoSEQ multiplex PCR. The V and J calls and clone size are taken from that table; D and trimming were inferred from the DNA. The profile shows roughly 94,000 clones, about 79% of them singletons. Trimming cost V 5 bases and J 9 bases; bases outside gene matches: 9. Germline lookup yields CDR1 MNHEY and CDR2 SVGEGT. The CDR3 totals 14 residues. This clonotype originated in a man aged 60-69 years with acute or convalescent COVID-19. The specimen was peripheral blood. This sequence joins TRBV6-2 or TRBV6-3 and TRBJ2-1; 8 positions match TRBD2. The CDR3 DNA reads TGTGCCAGCAGTCCGGGGGGGCAAGTCGTTGAGCAGTTCTTC. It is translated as CASSPGGQVVEQFF.